The next 14 T cell receptor beta chains were all read from a single sample in a study of regulatory T cells in long-lasting Graves disease. CDR3 regions were amplified by Arm-PCR using iRepertoire HTBI primers to build TCR beta libraries. Using its own MiXCR run on the multiplex PCR reads, TCRdb lists one record per CDR3 protein. The sample lists around 250,000 distinct CDR3 sequences; under 20% were seen once. The time point here: newly diagnosed GD, antithyroid drugs for less than 3 months. Extracted RNA from PBMCs served as the source of the TCR library. This same sample was also part of a study on T cells in Graves' hyperthyroidism and ophthalmopathy.

Sequencing used peripheral blood mononuclear cells (PBMCs), obtained at new diagnosis, from a patient treated with antithyroid drugs. The receptors shown here come from a woman aged 25 to 39 with Graves disease.

The sample holds many counts of this clonotype. The V gene is TRBV9, the J gene TRBJ2-1; D might be TRBD1 (6 bases). The germline gives CDR1 SGDLS, CDR2 YYNGEE. V was trimmed by 6 bases and J by 8 bases, leaving 21 bases between them. The CDR3 runs to 15 residues. DNA of the CDR3: TGTGCCAGCAACCCATTCGGGCAGGGGACGGATGAGCAGTTCTTC. Its protein product is CASNPFGQGTDEQFF.

This clonotype was counted a few times. This sequence joins TRBV6-9 and TRBJ2-7; TRBD1 matches at 7 bases. With 3 bases clipped from V and 0 bases from J, the junction kept 5 bases outside the gene matches. The CDR3 spans 15 residues. The germline V gene encodes CDR1 MNHGY and CDR2 SVAAGI. The CDR3 DNA reads TGTGCCAGCAGTTACGCGTCAGGGGGCTCCTACGAGCAGTACTTC. Its translation is CASSYASGGSYEQYF.

Ten or more counts support this clonotype. V is TRBV6-1 and J is TRBJ1-5, with TRBD1 matching over 9 bases. CDR3 length equals 14 residues. V trimming: 6 bases; J trimming: 7 bases; junction bases outside the gene matches: 7. CDR1 and CDR2 (germline): MNHNS, SASEGT. CDR3 region: CASSQGQGAQPQHF. The CDR3 DNA reads as TGTGCCAGCAGCCAGGGACAGGGAGCACAGCCCCAGCATTTT.

This clonotype was detected only once. V usage is TRBV12-3 or TRBV12-4 and J usage is TRBJ2-2, with TRBD2 matching over 7 bases. The CDR3 contains 16 residues. Trimming at V came to 2 bases and at J to 2 bases, leaving 5 bases not matched to a gene. In DNA form, the CDR3 reads TGTGCCAGCAGTTTAAGGGAGGGAACAAACACCGGGGAGCTGTTTTTT. The encoded protein is CASSLREGTNTGELFF.

Turning to this clonotype: Since a much larger clone is just one base distant, this may be a read error. The chain recombines TRBV24-1 with TRBJ2-7; 8 nucleotides match TRBD1. The CDR3 covers 11 residues. Germline V gene sequence: CDR1 KGHDR, CDR2 SFDVKD. The CDR3 protein is CHSNRGYEQYF. Here the CDR3 DNA reads TGTCACAGCAACAGGGGGTACGAGCAGTACTTC.

This clonotype has more than one count but fewer than ten. The chain links TRBV12-3 or TRBV12-4 to TRBJ1-4; possibly TRBD1 for D (6 bases). This CDR3 comprises 15 residues. V lost 5 bases and J lost 7, with 17 bases in between. Here the CDR3 reads CASSPTGAISEKLFF. The CDR3, as DNA: TGTGCCAGCAGTCCGACAGGAGCAATTAGTGAAAAACTGTTTTTT.

The chain carries TRBV5-1 and TRBJ1-1; D possibly corresponds to TRBD1 (6 bases). The ends were cut back, 4 bases at V and 1 base at J, with 11 bases in the middle. CDR1 is SGHRS and CDR2 is YFSETQ in the germline V gene. This CDR3 contains 14 residues. The CDR3 DNA sequence: TGCGCCAGCAGCCGCGGGGGGCCGAACACTGAAGCTTTCTTT. Amino acid sequence: CASSRGGPNTEAFF.

Comment on this clonotype: Compared with germline, one end of the junction differs, possibly owing to a read error. This chain uses TRBV6-1 with TRBJ1-6; no reliable D call. Germline V gene lookup returns CDR1 MNHNS and CDR2 SASEGT. The CDR3 consists of 17 residues. The CDR3, as DNA: TGTGCCAGCCCCCTCGCCCCGTTGAGCTCCTATGATTCACCCCTCCACTTT. Translation gives CASPLAPLSSYDSPLHF.

Ten or more counts support this clonotype. CDR3 protein: CSALSIGSGETQYF. CDR3 nucleotides: TGCAGTGCCCTGAGCATAGGGTCCGGGGAGACCCAGTACTTC. The chain combines TRBV20-1 with TRBJ2-5; D is undetermined. The length of the CDR3 is 14 residues. V lost 6 bases, J lost 5 bases, and 19 bases lay in between. In germline, CDR1 is DFQATT, CDR2 SNEGSKA (reference sequence).

This clonotype appeared many times. The chain carries TRBV29-1 and TRBJ1-1, with 10 bases lining up with TRBD1. The CDR3 covers 13 residues. The V gene end was trimmed by 0 bases and the J gene end by 10 bases; junction bases not matched to a gene: 5. Germline V gene data show CDR1 as SQVTM and CDR2 as ANQGSEA. In nucleotides, the CDR3 is TGCAGCGTTGAAGATCGGAGGACAGGGGGAGCTTTCTTT. The encoded protein is CSVEDRRTGGAFF.

For this clonotype: With only one base between it and a far larger clone, this is likely a read error. V gene TRBV12-3 or TRBV12-4 combines with J gene TRBJ1-5, with 10 bases fitting TRBD1. V gave up 8 bases and J gave up 3 bases; unmatched junction bases: 10. CDR3 length equals 16 residues. CDR3 sequence (DNA): TGTGCCAGCGGTCCGAGGACAGGGGGATACAATCAGCCCCAGCATTTT. This encodes CASGPRTGGYNQPQHF.

This clonotype was counted many times. One junction end disagrees with the germline gene, perhaps due to a read error. The rearrangement uses TRBV7-7 and TRBJ2-5; no reliable D call. Germline loops: CDR1 SSHAT, CDR2 FNYEAQ (reference sequence). CDR3 length equals 14 residues. The CDR3 bases are TGTGCTAGCAGCTTAGAACTGTTCCAAGAGACCCAGTACTTC. Amino acids: CASSLELFQETQYF. Based on the CDR3 plus reference TRBV7-7 and TRBJ2-5, the full variable domain is GAGVSQSPRYKVTKRGQDVTLRCDPISSHATLYWYQQALGQGPEFLTYFNYEAQPDKSGLPSDRFSAERPEGSISTLTIQRTEQRDSAMYRCASSLELFQETQYFGPGTRLLVL.

This clonotype was seen ten or more times. The chain couples TRBV6-1 to TRBJ1-6; 9 nucleotides agree with TRBD1. Germline CDR1 MNHNS, CDR2 SASEGT. This CDR3 is built from 17 residues. V shed 5 bases, J shed 0 bases, and the junction held 5 bases outside the gene matches. The CDR3 loop is CASSKQGASSYNSPLHF. The CDR3 DNA follows: TGTGCCAGCAGTAAACAGGGGGCGAGCTCCTATAATTCACCCCTCCACTTT.

At least ten counts were recorded for this clonotype. V and J are TRBV2 and TRBJ1-5; tentatively, D is TRBD1 (5 bases). Trimming removed 8 bases from V and 4 bases from J, with 18 bases in between. This CDR3 has 15 residues. Germline V gene lookup returns CDR1 SNHLY and CDR2 FYNNEI. CDR3 residues: CASLKARGWNQPQHF. DNA of the CDR3: TGTGCCAGCCTCAAAGCAAGGGGTTGGAATCAGCCCCAGCATTTT.